The 20 T cell receptor beta chains below all came from one sample that was sequenced in a study of post-analysis software for immune sequencing data. Findings and limits, study-wide: The study found TRBV5-6, TRBV5-1 and TRBV20-1 among a few TRBV segments more frequent in patients than controls.

No antigen has been identified for these receptors. Each TCR beta cDNA library carried unique molecular identifiers. TCRdb itself ran the PCR reads through MiXCR, one entry per CDR3 protein. The sample lists a few hundred thousand distinct CDR3 sequences, roughly 38% occurring once. The specimen was blood. All receptors come from a girl aged 2 to 9 with multiple sclerosis.

V and J are TRBV12-3 or TRBV12-4 and TRBJ1-2, with D hard to call. The germline V and J ends were trimmed by 2 bases and 13 bases, with 14 bases remaining between them. This CDR3 has 12 residues. The CDR3 region has the DNA TGTGCCAGCAGTTTATATCCCAAGGGAGTCACCTTC. It encodes CASSLYPKGVTF.

This clonotype has just a few counts. This chain uses TRBV4-1 with TRBJ1-1; possible D gene TRBD1, 5 bases. This CDR3 spans 20 amino acids. The germline gives CDR1 MGHRA, CDR2 YSYEKL. The V and J ends lost 3 bases and 0 bases respectively, with 26 bases between them. CDR3 amino acids: CASSHTLSGTLTLMNTEAFF. CDR3 sequence (DNA): TGCGCCAGCAGCCACACGCTCTCCGGGACCCTAACTCTCATGAACACTGAAGCTTTCTTT.

The rearrangement joins TRBV29-1 to TRBJ2-5; TRBD1 might be the D (5 bases). This CDR3 spans 13 amino acids. V shed 7 bases and J shed 2 bases, with 14 bases lying between them. CDR1 and CDR2 (germline): SQVTM, ANQGSEA. CDR3 sequence (DNA): TGCAGCGCGAGAGACAGTAGACAAGAGACCCAGTACTTC. Translated, it gives CSARDSRQETQYF.

This clonotype was seen a few times. The chain is built from TRBV20-1 and TRBJ1-5, with unresolved D. The CDR3 runs to 15 residues. With 3 bases removed from V and 0 bases from J, the gap between germline ends came to 12 bases. Germline V gives CDR1 DFQATT, CDR2 SNEGSKA (reference sequence). CDR3 protein: CSASSWQNSNQPQHF. The CDR3 DNA is TGCAGTGCTAGTAGTTGGCAGAATAGCAATCAGCCCCAGCATTTT.

This clonotype showed up just once. This sequence joins TRBV20-1 and TRBJ1-6; 8 positions match TRBD1. J was trimmed by 6 bases and V by 5 bases; bases with no gene match: 12. From germline, CDR1 is DFQATT and CDR2 SNEGSKA (reference sequence). This CDR3 has 16 amino acids. The CDR3 loop is CSAGFSDRGVNSPLHF. In nucleotides, the CDR3 is TGCAGTGCTGGGTTTTCTGACAGGGGCGTTAATTCACCCCTCCACTTT.

The table lists this clonotype with a few counts. The chain carries TRBV29-1 and TRBJ2-7; a weak D match, TRBD2 (6 bases). Germline CDR1 is SQVTM and CDR2 is ANQGSEA. V was pared by 6 bases and J by 0 bases, with 12 bases between. This CDR3 region has 13 residues. The CDR3, as DNA: TGCAGCGTGACCGGGACTCACTCCTACGAGCAGTACTTC. Its translation is CSVTGTHSYEQYF.

This clonotype was observed a few times. V is TRBV5-5 and J is TRBJ1-1, with 7 positions matching TRBD1. The CDR3 contains 18 residues. Germline lookup yields CDR1 SGHKS and CDR2 YYEKEE (reference sequence). Trimming took 5 bases from V and 1 from J; bases not matched to a gene: 17. The DNA of the CDR3 is TGTGCCAGCAGATTGTATCTGATTCTGACAGGGCCGAACACTGAAGCTTTCTTT. Translated, it gives CASRLYLILTGPNTEAFF.

This clonotype was detected a few times. The chain combines TRBV20-1 with TRBJ2-6, with TRBD2 matching 8 bases. The CDR3 consists of 15 residues. Losses at the gene ends were 3 bases for V and 3 bases for J; bases not matched to a gene: 4. CDR1 and CDR2 (germline): DFQATT, SNEGSKA (reference sequence). Here the CDR3 reads CSASGGADGANVLTF. In DNA, the CDR3 is TGCAGTGCTAGCGGGGGGGCAGATGGGGCCAACGTCCTGACTTTC.

The chain links TRBV20-1 to TRBJ2-7; 10 nucleotides align to TRBD2. Unmatched junction bases numbered 6, after V lost 3 bases and J lost 4 bases. Germline CDR1 reads DFQATT; CDR2 reads SNEGSKA (reference sequence). CDR3 length: 14 residues. CDR3 in amino acids: CSARLAGELYEQYF. CDR3 DNA: TGCAGTGCTAGGCTAGCGGGGGAGCTTTACGAGCAGTACTTC.

The chain links TRBV12-3 or TRBV12-4 to TRBJ1-2; the match to TRBD1 covers 7 bases. CDR3 length: 13 amino acids. Losses at the gene ends were 3 bases for V and 6 bases for J; bases not matched to a gene: 4. The CDR3 protein is CASSFKGAHGYTF. The CDR3 DNA reads as TGTGCCAGCAGTTTCAAGGGGGCTCATGGCTACACCTTC.

The chain has TRBV20-1 and TRBJ2-7; 15 bases map to TRBD2. The germline CDR1 and CDR2 sequences are DFQATT and SNEGSKA (reference sequence). The V gene end was trimmed by 6 bases and the J gene end by 2 bases; junction bases not matched to a gene: 8. CDR3 length: 16 residues. CDR3 DNA sequence: TGCAGTGCAATTCCGGGACTAGCGGGAGGCACCTACGAGCAGTACTTC. It encodes CSAIPGLAGGTYEQYF.

The CDR3 is CASSPPGASQETQYF. Written as DNA, the CDR3 is TGTGCCAGCTCACCACCGGGGGCTTCCCAAGAGACCCAGTACTTC. The chain couples TRBV18 to TRBJ2-5; D perhaps matches TRBD1 (6 bases). Germline V gene lookup returns CDR1 KGHSH and CDR2 LQKENI. Trimming pared 0 bases from V and 1 base from J, leaving 9 bases between. This CDR3 has 15 amino acids.

V gene TRBV7-9 combines with J gene TRBJ1-2; a weak D match, TRBD1 (5 bases). This CDR3 has 14 residues. The V gene lost 5 bases and the J gene lost 4 bases, with 14 bases spanning the gap. Germline loops: CDR1 SEHNR, CDR2 FQNEAQ (reference sequence). The CDR3, as DNA: TGTGCCAGCAGCCTCGACAGTTATGGCTATGGCTACACCTTC. Encoded protein: CASSLDSYGYGYTF.

This clonotype was recorded a few times. The genes are TRBV7-6 and TRBJ2-1; tentative D call: TRBD1 (6 bases). CDR1 is SGHVS, CDR2 FNYEAQ, per germline. Trimming cost V 0 bases and J 7 bases, with 16 bases left between them. The CDR3 has 16 residues. DNA of the CDR3: TGTGCCAGCAGCTTAGCGCCCAGGGGAAATACGAATGAGCAGTTCTTC. Protein product: CASSLAPRGNTNEQFF.

This clonotype was found a few times. CDR3 in amino acids: CASRGWSRGLRTDTQYF. The DNA of the CDR3 is TGTGCCAGCAGGGGATGGAGTAGGGGGCTTCGCACAGATACGCAGTATTTT. V and J are TRBV28 and TRBJ2-3, with 7 bases matching TRBD1. The ends lost 6 bases at V and 1 base at J; junction bases unmatched: 13. This CDR3 region has 17 residues. Germline-derived CDR1 and CDR2 are MDHEN and SYDVKM.

The sample holds a few counts of this clonotype. The chain employs TRBV6-5 and TRBJ2-7; the match to TRBD1 covers 9 bases. V dropped 2 bases and J dropped 3; count of bases not matched to a gene: 2. This CDR3 has 14 amino acids. Looked up from germline, CDR1 is MNHEY and CDR2 is SVGAGI. CDR3 coding DNA: TGTGCCAGCAGTTACCCGACAGGGGGCTACGAGCAGTACTTC. Its protein product is CASSYPTGGYEQYF.

J is TRBJ1-2 and V is TRBV12-5; D is unresolved. Looked up from germline, CDR1 is LGHNT and CDR2 is FRNRAP. The germline V and J ends were trimmed by 3 bases and 4 bases, with 15 bases remaining between them. The CDR3 is made up of 15 amino acids. The chain's CDR3 is CASGFKTAFIYGYTF. DNA of the CDR3: TGTGCTAGTGGTTTTAAGACCGCCTTTATCTATGGCTACACCTTC.

This chain uses TRBV20-1 with TRBJ2-5; no definite D call. Trimming stripped 5 bases from V and 5 bases from J, with 9 bases between. The CDR3 length is 11 residues. Germline V gene sequence: CDR1 DFQATT, CDR2 SNEGSKA (reference sequence). Here the CDR3 reads CSAWTAETQYF. CDR3 nucleotide sequence: TGCAGTGCTTGGACCGCGGAGACCCAGTACTTC.

This clonotype appeared a few times. This chain links TRBV10-3 with TRBJ2-7; D is unclear. The end of the DNA fits TRBJ2-5 better, so the J call may be wrong. Germline V gene lookup returns CDR1 ENHRY and CDR2 SYGVKD. The CDR3 sequence is 13 residues long. The CDR3 spells CATTNTPSETQYF. The CDR3 DNA is TGTGCCACTACTAACACCCCGTCCGAGACCCAGTACTTC.

This clonotype has just a few counts. The chain uses TRBV5-4 and TRBJ2-1, with TRBD2 as a possible D gene (6 bases). V was cut by 2 bases and J by 3 bases, with 12 bases left in between. CDR1 is SGHNT, CDR2 YYREEE, per germline (reference sequence). This CDR3 has 15 residues. CDR3 DNA: TGTGCCAGCAGCTTCTTCGGAGGGAACTACAATGAGCAGTTCTTC. Its protein product is CASSFFGGNYNEQFF.